Sequencing of this TCR beta chain was carried out in a study of blood T cell repertoires in COVID-19. The overall study: Samples taken during acute and convalescent COVID-19 were collected in the United States, Italy and Spain.

Clinical history reported by participants formed the basis on which cohorts were assigned. Per the germline V gene, CDR1 is MNHEY and CDR2 is SMNVEV (reference sequence). The CDR3 consists of 14 residues. V was shortened by 5 bases and J by 5 bases, with 15 bases between the two germline ends. Under the authors' procedure: Using reference gene primer amplification, nucleated cell counts were estimated. Assay: immunoSEQ multiplex PCR; the TCRdb copy retains only in-frame clones and omits some. The V and J calls and clone size are taken from that table; D and trimming were inferred from the DNA. In the table there are around 200,000 clones, approximately 90% of which are singletons.

This sequence originates from a man aged 30 to 45 who had recovered from COVID-19. Sequences were obtained from PBMCs or T cells enriched from blood (not recorded which). The J gene is TRBJ1-2, the V gene TRBV27; possibly TRBD1 for D (5 bases). The DNA of the CDR3 is TGTGCCAGCAGTCCGGGGGGAGGTCCTTATGGCTACACCTTC. Protein sequence: CASSPGGGPYGYTF.